The 14 T cell receptor beta chains below come from one sample, sequenced in a study of OX40 agonist ivuxolimab in advanced cancers. Assay used: immunoSEQ multiplex PCR; TCRdb lists only in-frame clones, some missing. The table has approximately 60,000 clones, 92% seen once. The sample here was CD4+ or CD8+ T cells sorted from blood, taken in a trial of the OX40 agonist ivuxolimab. Source of these receptors: an adult with an advanced solid tumor such as melanoma, head and neck, liver or kidney cancer.

This clone was observed a single time. The V call is TRBV2, the J call TRBJ2-2; D call uncertain. Germline CDR1 is SNHLY and CDR2 is FYNNEI. This CDR3 is 15 amino acids long. V shed 7 bases and J shed 6 bases, with 18 bases lying between them. For the CDR3, the DNA is TGTGCCAGCAACAGACGAACTTTTAACTCCGGGGAGCTGTTTTTT. This encodes CASNRRTFNSGELFF.

The chain employs TRBV4-1 and TRBJ2-3; D gene ambiguous. Trimming removed 2 bases at V and 1 base at J, with 28 bases between. The CDR3 has 21 amino acids. CDR1 is MGHRA and CDR2 is YSYEKL in the germline V gene. CDR3 bases: TGCGCCAGCAGCCAAACAGTGCTTAATCCCAGCGTCCGGTGGGGCACAGATACGCAGTATTTT. It encodes CASSQTVLNPSVRWGTDTQYF.

The chain employs TRBV6-6 and TRBJ2-1, with D hard to call. V lost 4 bases to trimming and J lost 8 bases, with 6 bases between them. The CDR3 covers 11 residues. Germline V gives CDR1 MNHNY, CDR2 SVGAGI (reference sequence). The DNA for the CDR3 is TGTGCCAGCAGTTTGGTCGATGAGCAGTTCTTC. It specifies CASSLVDEQFF.

This clone turned up a few times. The rearrangement links TRBV2 to TRBJ2-7, with 9 bases lining up with TRBD2. Germline V CDR1 and CDR2: SNHLY, FYNNEI. This CDR3 is built from 15 residues. Trimming took 5 bases from V and 1 from J; bases not matched to a gene: 6. The CDR3 DNA follows: TGTGCCAGCAGTCTACAGCGGGGGGCTTCCTACGAGCAGTACTTC. As protein: CASSLQRGASYEQYF.

This rearrangement joins TRBV11-2 to TRBJ1-4, with D maybe TRBD1 (6 bases). Germline V lookup: CDR1 SGHAT, CDR2 FQNNGV. Trimming pared 5 bases from V and 3 bases from J, leaving 10 bases between. CDR3 size: 14 residues. In nucleotides, the CDR3 is TGTGCCAGCAGCATTGACAGGTCTAATGAAAAACTGTTTTTT. This codes for CASSIDRSNEKLFF.

The V gene is TRBV2, the J gene TRBJ2-2; either TRBD1 or TRBD2 may supply D (5 bases each). The V and J ends lost 5 bases and 6 bases respectively, with 16 bases between them. This CDR3 has 15 amino acids. From germline, CDR1 is SNHLY and CDR2 FYNNEI. In DNA, the CDR3 is TGTGCCAGCAGTCGGGACCAACAGGTTGCCGGGGAGCTGTTTTTT. Translation: CASSRDQQVAGELFF.

The chain carries TRBV9 and TRBJ2-5; TRBD2 matches 7 bases. The V gene's germline CDR1 is SGDLS and CDR2 YYNGEE. CDR3 length equals 14 residues. Germline trimming cut 4 bases from V and 5 bases from J; bases unmatched to any gene: 8. CDR3 protein: CASSPRTREETQYF. As DNA, the CDR3 is TGTGCCAGCAGCCCACGGACTAGAGAGGAGACCCAGTACTTC.

The V and J genes are TRBV10-3 and TRBJ2-7; D may be TRBD1 (6 bases). The CDR3 contains 15 residues. Trimming removed 4 bases from V and 0 bases from J, with 13 bases in between. Germline values: CDR1 ENHRY, CDR2 SYGVKD. In DNA form, the CDR3 reads TGTGCCATCAGTGTCGGGCAGGGGAGCTCCTACGAGCAGTACTTC. Amino acid sequence: CAISVGQGSSYEQYF.

J is TRBJ2-7 and V is TRBV27; D possibly matches TRBD1 or TRBD2 (5 bases each). The germline V gene has CDR1 MNHEY and CDR2 SMNVEV (reference sequence). V lost 4 bases and J 4 bases, leaving 14 bases between the germline ends. CDR3 size: 14 residues. DNA for the CDR3: TGTGCCAGCAGTTCCCCCGGGGCCATATACGAGCAGTACTTC. Translated, it gives CASSSPGAIYEQYF.

The chain combines TRBV5-4 with TRBJ2-2; 9 nucleotides align to TRBD2. V shed 4 bases, J shed 7 bases, and the junction held 5 bases outside the gene matches. The CDR3 contains 14 residues. The germline gives CDR1 SGHNT, CDR2 YYREEE (reference sequence). The CDR3: CASSRSGSGGELFF. The DNA of the CDR3 is TGTGCCAGCAGCCGTAGCGGGAGTGGCGGGGAGCTGTTTTTT.

This sequence joins TRBV6-1 and TRBJ2-7; 8 nucleotides line up with TRBD1. This CDR3 contains 12 residues. The V gene's germline CDR1 is MNHNS and CDR2 SASEGT. V gave up 6 bases and J gave up 6 bases; unmatched junction bases: 4. CDR3 loop: CASRPTGGEQYF. DNA of the CDR3: TGTGCCAGCAGACCCACAGGGGGCGAGCAGTACTTC.

The rearrangement joins TRBV15 to TRBJ1-2; D may be TRBD1 (5 bases). CDR1 is LNHNV and CDR2 is YYDKDF in the germline V gene (reference sequence). The V end was cut by 0 bases, the J end by 5 bases, with 16 bases between. The CDR3 length is 16 residues. CDR3: CATSRDRGTEVYGYTF. The CDR3 bases are TGTGCCACCAGCAGAGATCGGGGGACCGAGGTATATGGCTACACCTTC.

This chain uses TRBV5-1 with TRBJ2-2, with unresolved D. The germline V gene has CDR1 SGHRS and CDR2 YFSETQ. This CDR3 comprises 15 residues. V dropped 0 bases and J dropped 1 base, with 7 bases sitting between them. CDR3 sequence reads: CASSLDGMNTGELFF. CDR3 coding DNA: TGCGCCAGCAGCTTGGACGGAATGAACACCGGGGAGCTGTTTTTT.

The J gene is TRBJ1-6, the V gene TRBV20-1; D gene ambiguous. Trimming shortened V by 3 bases and J by 10 bases, and 7 bases separated the two germline ends. CDR3 length equals 11 residues. Germline CDR1 is DFQATT and CDR2 is SNEGSKA (reference sequence). CDR3 in amino acids: CSASNVSPLHF. CDR3 sequence (DNA): TGCAGTGCTAGTAATGTCTCACCCCTCCACTTT.